Listed here are 22 T cell receptor beta chains from one sample, sequenced in a study of blood T cell repertoires in COVID-19. Clones were sequenced by immunoSEQ multiplex PCR, and TCRdb holds only the in-frame ones, with some missing. The sample shows 220,000 or so clones, roughly 84% of them seen only once. Sequencing used peripheral blood. Receptors were obtained from a woman over 75 with acute or convalescent COVID-19.

The V and J genes are TRBV3-1 (or the pseudogene TRBV3-2) and TRBJ1-1; D not certain. The CDR3 runs to 13 residues. With 4 bases removed from V and 3 bases from J, the gap between germline ends came to 9 bases. Per the germline V gene, CDR1 is LGHDT and CDR2 is YNNKEL (reference sequence). The CDR3 nucleotides read TGTGCCAGCAGCCGGATTCAGGACACTGAAGCTTTCTTT. Its protein product is CASSRIQDTEAFF.

The chain has TRBV4-3 and TRBJ2-3; 13 nucleotides agree with TRBD2. The germline V gene encodes CDR1 LGHNA and CDR2 YSLEER. J lost 1 base, V lost 4 bases, and 2 bases had no gene match. CDR3 length: 16 residues. The CDR3 DNA reads TGCGCCAGCAGCCGCGGGACTAGCGGGGGCACAGATACGCAGTATTTT. It codes for CASSRGTSGGTDTQYF.

This sequence joins TRBV19 and TRBJ2-7, with 7 bases identical to TRBD1. Trimming at V came to 1 base and at J to 2 bases, leaving 5 bases not matched to a gene. This CDR3 region has 15 residues. Per germline, CDR1 LNHDA and CDR2 SQIVND (reference sequence). The CDR3 loop reads CASSIAQGTAYEQYF. The CDR3 DNA reads as TGTGCCAGTAGTATAGCACAGGGGACCGCCTACGAGCAGTACTTC. Full variable domain (missing parts from reference TRBV19 and TRBJ2-7): DGGITQSPKYLFRKEGQNVTLSCEQNLNHDAMYWYRQDPGQGLRLIYYSQIVNDFQKGDIAEGYSVSREKKESFPLTVTSAQKNPTAFYLCASSIAQGTAYEQYFGPGTRLTVT.

The chain uses TRBV15 and TRBJ1-5; a possible D gene is TRBD1 (6 bases). CDR1 LNHNV and CDR2 YYDKDF come from the germline V gene (reference sequence). The CDR3 spans 15 residues. Trimming left V 5 bases short and J 4 bases short, with 15 bases between. CDR3: CATSLTGTRNQPQHF. The CDR3 DNA is TGTGCCACCAGCCTTACCGGGACAAGGAATCAGCCCCAGCATTTT.

The chain joins TRBV19 to TRBJ2-4; no reliable D call. The CDR3 has 15 amino acids. Germline lookup yields CDR1 LNHDA and CDR2 SQIVND (reference sequence). Trimming cost V 2 bases and J 6 bases, with 14 bases left between them. The DNA for the CDR3 is TGTGCCAGTAGTATACCCGATGGTAAACTAAACATTCAGTACTTC. It codes for CASSIPDGKLNIQYF. Drawing the rest from reference TRBV19 and TRBJ2-4, the complete variable domain is DGGITQSPKYLFRKEGQNVTLSCEQNLNHDAMYWYRQDPGQGLRLIYYSQIVNDFQKGDIAEGYSVSREKKESFPLTVTSAQKNPTAFYLCASSIPDGKLNIQYFGAGTRLSVL.

The V and J genes are TRBV29-1 and TRBJ1-3, with 10 positions matching TRBD1. CDR1 is SQVTM, CDR2 ANQGSEA, per germline. After removal of 7 bases from V and 3 bases from J, the junction contained 6 bases not matched to a gene. CDR3 length equals 14 residues. The CDR3 reads CSALTGGYGNTIYF. Written as DNA, the CDR3 is TGCAGCGCTCTGACAGGGGGCTATGGAAACACCATATATTTT.

V gene TRBV13 combines with J gene TRBJ1-6, with a tentative D call TRBD1 (6 bases). The CDR3 is made up of 13 amino acids. CDR1 is PRHDT, CDR2 FYEKMQ, per germline (reference sequence). V lost 6 bases, J lost 9 bases, and 12 bases lay in between. As DNA, the CDR3 is TGTGCCAGCAGTTACTCCAGGGGTTCACCCCTCCACTTT. The encoded protein is CASSYSRGSPLHF.

The chain carries TRBV3-1 (or the pseudogene TRBV3-2) and TRBJ1-3; D gene uncertain. The CDR3 sequence is 14 residues long. Per the germline V gene, CDR1 is LGHDT and CDR2 is YNNKEL (reference sequence). The germline V and J ends were trimmed by 1 base and 4 bases, with 8 bases remaining between them. The DNA for the CDR3 is TGTGCCAGCAGCCAAGCGGGAGGGGGAAACACCATATATTTT. This gives the protein CASSQAGGGNTIYF.

This chain links TRBV12-3 or TRBV12-4 with TRBJ1-6; D is uncertain. V was clipped by 2 bases and J by 7 bases, with 6 bases between them. This CDR3 contains 13 residues. CDR3 in amino acids: CASSLTGNSPLHF. The DNA of the CDR3 is TGTGCCAGCAGTTTAACGGGAAATTCACCCCTCCACTTT.

The chain employs TRBV5-1 and TRBJ2-1, with D possibly being TRBD1 (5 bases). Between the trimmed V and J ends, which lost 0 bases and 13 bases, there was a span of 17 bases. The CDR3 is made up of 14 amino acids. Germline V gives CDR1 SGHRS, CDR2 YFSETQ. The CDR3 reads CASSLEIGATAQFF. CDR3 bases: TGCGCCAGCAGCTTGGAGATAGGGGCAACCGCCCAGTTCTTC.

The chain is built from TRBV20-1 and TRBJ1-2; possibly TRBD1 for D (5 bases). CDR3 size: 11 residues. Trimming removed 7 bases from V and 13 bases from J, with 19 bases in between. Germline lookup yields CDR1 DFQATT and CDR2 SNEGSKA (reference sequence). Here the CDR3 DNA reads TGCAGTGTCCCGGCCGACAGACAAATCACCTTC. The encoded protein is CSVPADRQITF.

The genes are TRBV7-9 and TRBJ1-2; D possibly corresponds to TRBD1 (5 bases). The germline CDR1 and CDR2 sequences are SEHNR and FQNEAQ (reference sequence). Trimming removed 1 base from V and 0 bases from J, with 6 bases in between. The CDR3 loop spans 14 amino acids. This chain's CDR3 is CASSLGTTNYGYTF. The CDR3 bases are TGTGCCAGCAGCTTAGGGACAACTAACTATGGCTACACCTTC.

The chain is built from TRBV6-5 and TRBJ2-7, with 7 bases lining up with TRBD2. V lost 9 bases to trimming and J lost 3 bases; unmatched junction nucleotides: 5. The germline CDR1 and CDR2 sequences are MNHEY and SVGAGI. The CDR3 spans 12 residues. The CDR3 nucleotides are TGTGCCAGTGGGGGGGGAAGCTACGAGCAGTACTTC. This encodes CASGGGSYEQYF.

The rearrangement joins TRBV6-4 to TRBJ2-1, with TRBD2 matching 8 bases. J gave up 11 bases and V 3 bases, and 9 bases lay outside the gene matches. This CDR3 spans 14 amino acids. Germline CDR1 reads MRHNA; CDR2 reads SNTAGT. CDR3 nucleotide sequence: TGTGCCAGCAGTGAAGAAGCGGGGGCACCTAAGCAGTTCTTC. It encodes CASSEEAGAPKQFF.

The chain carries TRBV9 and TRBJ2-3; 7 bases fit TRBD2. CDR1 SGDLS and CDR2 YYNGEE come from the germline V gene. This CDR3 contains 13 residues. Trimming cost V 7 bases and J 6 bases; bases outside gene matches: 8. CDR3 coding DNA: TGTGCCAGCGGAATCACTAGCGCCGATACGCAGTATTTT. Its translation is CASGITSADTQYF.

The gene calls are TRBV5-6 and TRBJ1-3; D unresolved. The V end was cut by 3 bases, the J end by 4 bases, with 11 bases between. The CDR3 contains 14 residues. In germline, CDR1 is SGHDT, CDR2 YYEEEE. CDR3 protein: CASSSIRFGNTIYF. The CDR3 nucleotides read TGTGCCAGCAGCTCAATCAGATTCGGAAACACCATATATTTT.

V gene TRBV5-1 combines with J gene TRBJ2-3; perhaps TRBD2 as D (6 bases). V lost 4 bases and J lost 2, with 14 bases in between. CDR1 and CDR2 (germline): SGHRS, YFSETQ. The CDR3 extends over 15 amino acids. The CDR3 region has the DNA TGCGCCAGCAGCACGAACGCGGGGACCACAGATACGCAGTATTTT. This codes for CASSTNAGTTDTQYF.

The chain has TRBV7-8 and TRBJ1-4; D possibly corresponds to TRBD1 (5 bases). Germline V lookup: CDR1 SGHVS, CDR2 FQNEAQ. The CDR3 is 14 residues long. The V end lost 3 bases, the J end lost 2 bases, and 7 bases lay between the germline ends. The CDR3 DNA sequence: TGTGCCAGCAGCTTGGCAGGGACTAATGAAAAACTGTTTTTT. The encoded protein is CASSLAGTNEKLFF.

The chain couples TRBV4-3 to TRBJ2-3; 9 bases are shared with TRBD1. With V trimmed by 3 bases and J by 2 bases, 9 bases remained unmatched. Germline V gene sequence: CDR1 LGHNA, CDR2 YSLEER. The CDR3 runs to 17 residues. CDR3 nucleotide sequence: TGCGCCAGCAGCCACGGCACGGGACAGGGCGCCACAGATACGCAGTATTTT. Encoded protein: CASSHGTGQGATDTQYF.

This clone was found once. The chain is built from TRBV3-1 (or the pseudogene TRBV3-2) and TRBJ2-3; 8 bases align to TRBD2. CDR1 is LGHDT, CDR2 YNNKEL, per germline (reference sequence). Germline trimming cut 4 bases from V and 2 bases from J; bases unmatched to any gene: 5. CDR3 length: 15 residues. CDR3 bases: TGTGCCAGCAGCCTTAGCGGGGCAATCACAGATACGCAGTATTTT. Its protein product is CASSLSGAITDTQYF.

This clone has a single count. The chain joins TRBV2 to TRBJ2-5, with TRBD1 identical over 7 bases. The V gene's germline CDR1 is SNHLY and CDR2 FYNNEI. There are 15 residues in the CDR3. The junction had 9 bases not matched to a gene; V was cut back by 6 bases and J by 2 bases. This CDR3 is CASSKQGNGQETQYF. In DNA, the CDR3 is TGTGCCAGCAGCAAACAGGGGAATGGGCAAGAGACCCAGTACTTC.

This clone was counted a few times. The J gene is TRBJ1-2, the V gene TRBV12-3 or TRBV12-4, with D perhaps TRBD1 (6 bases). Trimming removed 6 bases from V and 5 bases from J, with 13 bases in between. CDR3 length: 13 residues. The CDR3 DNA reads TGTGCCAGCAGCTCTCAGGGGTTTTATGGCTACACCTTC. Protein sequence: CASSSQGFYGYTF.